The clone carrying this T cell receptor (beta chain) was found many times. Its target is unknown. The data originate from a study of T cells in Graves' hyperthyroidism and ophthalmopathy. Study findings and constraints: A model of 13 V-J features distinguished ophthalmopathy from stable hyperthyroidism.

RNA transcripts yielded amplified TCR beta CDR3 regions. Carried out on the TCR CDR3, a first-round RT-PCR used the HTBI primer set. TCRdb reprocessed the multiplex PCR reads with MiXCR, giving one entry per CDR3 protein. The sample carries about 290,000 distinct CDR3 sequences, roughly 15% recorded once. The TCR comes from a woman aged 45-60 years with Graves' hyperthyroidism that later progressed to Graves' ophthalmopathy. The sample was blood.

In DNA form, the CDR3 reads TGTGCCAGCAGTGAAGTCTGGCAGACTGAAGCTTTCTTT. Residues: CASSEVWQTEAFF. V usage is TRBV2 and J usage is TRBJ1-1; D is unclear. V was pared by 1 base and J by 5 bases, with 8 bases between. The germline CDR1 and CDR2 sequences are SNHLY and FYNNEI. CDR3 length: 13 amino acids.